The clone carrying this TCR beta chain has just a few counts. CDR1 is SGDLS and CDR2 is YYNGEE in the germline V gene. CDR3 size: 15 residues. V was pared by 2 bases and J by 2 bases, with 1 base of the junction left unmatched. Donors had localized lung adenocarcinoma, a non-small cell lung cancer. The data derive from a study of CD4 and CD8 cells across lung adenocarcinoma regions. TCRdb reprocessed the PCR reads via MiXCR and lists one record per CDR3 protein. This table holds around 10,000 distinct CDR3 sequences, 40% to 60% found once. Material for sequencing was CD8+ T cells from the margin of a lung tumor. This receptor was identified in a male donor with lung adenocarcinoma. The CD4 and CD8 labels of this study may be unreliable. This chain joins TRBV9 and TRBJ2-2, with 9 bases aligning to TRBD2. CDR3 sequence (DNA): TGTGCCAGCAGCGTGACTAGCGGAAACACCGGGGAGCTGTTTTTT. It specifies CASSVTSGNTGELFF.